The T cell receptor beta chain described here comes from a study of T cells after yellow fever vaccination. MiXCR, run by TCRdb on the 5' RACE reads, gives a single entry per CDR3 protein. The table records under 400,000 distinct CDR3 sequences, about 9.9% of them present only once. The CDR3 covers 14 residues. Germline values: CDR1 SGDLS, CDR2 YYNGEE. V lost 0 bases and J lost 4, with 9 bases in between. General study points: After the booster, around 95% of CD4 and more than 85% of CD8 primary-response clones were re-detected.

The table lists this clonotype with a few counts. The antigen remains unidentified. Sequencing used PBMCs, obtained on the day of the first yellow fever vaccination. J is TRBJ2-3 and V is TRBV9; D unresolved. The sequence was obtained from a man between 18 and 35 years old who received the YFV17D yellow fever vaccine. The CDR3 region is CASSVVPVPDTQYF. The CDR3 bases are TGTGCCAGCAGCGTAGTCCCAGTTCCAGATACGCAGTATTTT.